A selection of T cell receptor beta chains follows, all from one sample in a study of vaccination and CD4 T cells after COVID-19. Their antigen targets remain unknown. TCRdb used MiXCR to reprocess the PCR reads, holding one entry per CDR3 protein. Here the sample spans under 30,000 distinct CDR3 sequences, around 40% being singletons. Sequencing used CD4+ T cells from blood, cultured in vitro, obtained about 7 months after SARS-CoV-2 vaccination. The receptor source for this set is a human donor who had recovered from COVID-19. Each CDR3 is given without its conserved first and last residue. The order of the fields is clone size, V gene, CDR3 protein. Clone size is stated in some rows and not others, as once, few, many or a class when expanded.

. TRBV20-1 SATLDQYSEQY
. TRBV7-6 ASTLAAFGGELF
. TRBV28 ASTPGGVLPYEQY
few TRBV20-1 GNYWAGNTEAF
. TRBV20-1 SASGTGVTEAF
once TRBV7-9 ASSLWSGTGSSYEQY
. TRBV7-9 ASSFGLDSEQY
few TRBV20-1 SAPGKVLYNEQF
few TRBV7-2 ASRGQAGGNSPLH
few TRBV6-1 ASSLRTGEYGYT
few TRBV20-1 SASRPAGEIADTQY
few TRBV28 ASGRGTQY